The table lists the clone carrying this T cell receptor (beta chain) with many counts. Its antigen is not identified. This CDR3 has 14 amino acids. V was pared by 3 bases and J by 6 bases, with 5 bases of the junction left unmatched. Germline V gene lookup returns CDR1 MNHEY and CDR2 SMNVEV (reference sequence). These data belong to a study of human T cells and chemical hapten exposure. Study information: Sensitizing treatment utilized 2% DPC over an approximately 2 cm by approximately 2 cm portion of upper inner arm skin.

Broader study findings: Significantly more large CDR3 similarity clusters arose among expanded TCRs than among controls. Donors' alopecia may make their immune response differ from healthy people's. Patch test scores rose with PT1 expanded TCR counts, a positive correlation.

Regarding time point: patch test 2, 6 weeks after DPC sensitization. Treatment reported: therapeutic diphenylcyclopropenone sensitization with weekly scalp DPC. TCRdb called the RACE reads again in MiXCR, with one record for every CDR3 protein. Of fewer than 150,000 distinct CDR3 sequences in the sample, about 10% were seen once. The source was whole blood, collected in connection with sensitization to the hapten diphenylcyclopropenone (DPC). The chain employs TRBV27 and TRBJ1-3; 7 nucleotides align to TRBD1. This TCR was recovered from a woman in her forties or fifties with alopecia areata. Some clones in this sample may be carry-over from other donors' samples. As DNA, the CDR3 is TGTGCCAGCAGTTTCACAGGGACAGAAAACACCATATATTTT. Translating it yields CASSFTGTENTIYF.